This T cell receptor beta chain emerged from a study of blood T cell repertoires in COVID-19. Across the whole study: Samples came from the United States, Italy and Spain, spanning acute and convalescent COVID-19. Sources were T cells, B-cell-depleted T cells, or PBMCs; the material itself was cDNA or gDNA.

Per the original methods: Scientists estimated how many nucleated cells there were by amplifying reference gene primers. Sequenced by immunoSEQ multiplex PCR; TCRdb stores in-frame clones only, minus some. That table supplies the V and J calls and clone size; D and trimming were determined from the DNA. The sample has 75,000 to 100,000 clones; more than 70% are singletons. This CDR3 is built from 14 residues. The germline V and J ends were trimmed by 4 bases and 2 bases, with 9 bases remaining between them. Germline values: CDR1 MRHNA, CDR2 SNTAGT. The material sequenced was peripheral blood. J is TRBJ2-1 and V is TRBV6-4; tentatively, D is TRBD1 (6 bases). The clonotype comes from a man between 70 and 80 years old with acute or convalescent COVID-19. CDR3 DNA sequence: TGTGCCAGCAGTGGGGCAGGGGCCTACAATGAGCAGTTCTTC. It yields the protein CASSGAGAYNEQFF.